This T cell receptor (beta chain) is drawn from a study of Tregs in tolerant kidney transplant recipients (dated by TCRdb to between 2018 and 2020). Some background on the complete study: The study applied TCRbeta sequencing to find donor-specific regulatory T cells before combined kidney and bone marrow transplantation and then followed those same cells after transplant.

Genomic DNA was extracted from sorted cells with the QIAGEN DNeasy Blood and Tissue Kit for TCRbeta CDR3 sequencing. High-throughput TCRbeta CDR3 sequencing, including PCR amplification with bias correction and internal controls, was performed commercially through immunoSEQ. As for the authors' bioinformatics: Unique productive TCRbeta sequences were defined by CDR3 nucleotide sequence when primers matched and otherwise by CDR3 amino acid sequence together with Vbeta and Jbeta genes. As a correction for sorting error, sequences shared between sorted populations at a frequency ratio of 2:1 or less were discarded, and the remaining shared sequences were assigned to the higher population. A sequence was defined as donor-reactive if the sequence was expanded at least 5-fold in CFSE-low cells compared with unstimulated cells and had a frequency of at least 0.01% in CFSE-low cells. Repertoire divergence was quantified by Jensen-Shannon divergence using the top 100 TCRbeta sequences ranked by frequency. When a sample had multiple sequencing runs, each run was corrected for sorting error separately and the runs were then pooled. The source is immuneACCESS, and TCRdb retained only in-frame sequences with V and J called. Part of the clones is not carried over; for the studies checked, unresolved V genes explain less than half of this, and the remainder is unexplained. The DNA gave D and trimming, while V, J and clone size come from that table. The sample table holds tens of thousands of clones, of which more than 85% were seen once. Of the sample, about 1.5% falls within the top ten clones.

Related donors were used in the transplants with nonmyeloablative bone marrow transplantation, and mixed chimerism was transient in the human trials. Unstimulated Tregs (CD4+CD25+CD127-), CD4+ non-Tregs (CD4+CD25-), CD4 and CD8 cells were FACS-sorted from thawed PBMCs. The patients were a handful of recipients of combined kidney and bone marrow transplants from the ITN036ST trial, and samples were available only for these trial subjects. Healthy control blood was processed by Ficoll density gradient to PBMCs and cryopreserved; patient PBMCs were collected before and after transplant. Comments on this clone: Its recognized antigen is unknown. Per-nucleotide qualities are absent, and no much larger clonotype sits a single base away.

Findings and caveats that apply to the study as a whole: Biological reproducibility was not examined directly, but technical replication error appeared to be minimal. In tolerant patients, donor-specific Tregs expanded more than Tregs overall, which suggests antigen-driven rather than nonspecific expansion. Because the PCR primers were changed over time for some patients, nucleotide-level comparison could not be performed across the samples from those patients. Because only a small number of patients were included, the study had limitations, and the results will need to be validated in larger populations as well as under other immunosuppression protocols. Expanding Tregs with activated donor B cells appeared to identify the most biologically relevant and donor-specific TCRbeta repertoire.

Sequenced here: CD4+ T cells from blood (PBMCs), sampled 12 months after the transplant. This sequence was found in a human patient who received a combined kidney and bone marrow transplant. Donor T cells from the graft may be present among the T cells after a transplant.

The DNA reads TGCGCCAGCAGCCAGGGGGGATCGGGGGACGTGGAGACCCAGTACTTC. This gives the protein CASSQGGSGDVETQYF. The chain couples TRBV4-3 to TRBJ2-5, and perhaps TRBD2 as D gene, on 6 matching bases. The CDR3 runs 16 residues from the cysteine to the phenylalanine. Just the 48-base CDR3 DNA is kept, in frame starting at base 1. Trimming takes 3 bases from V and 5 bases from J, and the germline ends sit 19 bases apart. As encoded in the germline V gene, CDR1 is LGHNA while CDR2 is YSLEER.